This T cell receptor beta chain stems from a study of blood T cells in healthy people across ages. Healthy Caucasians from Russia aged roughly 6 to 90 served as donors. This clonotype has only a few counts. Its matching antigen is unknown. The germline V gene has CDR1 SGHTA and CDR2 FQGNSA. The CDR3 consists of 14 residues. The V end was cut by 5 bases, the J end by 0 bases, with 11 bases between. Findings of the study overall: As age increased, TCR beta diversity per million T cells fell in a roughly linear fashion. No conclusive comparison of naive versus antigen-experienced cells was possible with unsorted PBMCs.

A second PCR, run for about 6 to 12 cycles, used a sample-barcoded 5' primer plus a J-beta primer mix. Every cDNA was tagged by a template-switch adaptor with 12 random nucleotides. TCRdb itself ran the 5' RACE reads through MiXCR, one entry per CDR3 protein. The data show 1.5 million to 1.9 million distinct CDR3 sequences, approximately 43% seen once. The TCR originated in a woman between 18 and 29 years old in good health. Sequenced material: blood. The gene calls are TRBV7-2 and TRBJ2-7; weak D call: TRBD1 (5 bases). CDR3 loop: CASSPQVNSYEQYF. As DNA, the CDR3 is TGTGCCAGCAGCCCACAGGTTAACTCCTACGAGCAGTACTTC.